The entry below gives a single T cell receptor (beta chain) sequence along with its context. Its specificity is not known. These data originate in a study of cytomegalovirus exposure and HLA in healthy donors. General observations from the study: On later analysis, the bulk of CMV-associated TCR beta chains appeared to be HLA-restricted.

PCR used 60 Vbeta primers and 13 Jbeta primers. Per the original data handling: Later analysis identified tens of millions of unique TCR beta chains, about 10 million shared. The table came from immunoSEQ multiplex PCR; TCRdb's copy has only in-frame clones and leaves some out. The V and J calls and clone size are taken from that table; D and trimming were inferred from the DNA. This repertoire shows under 100,000 clones, about 74% found once; its top ten account for over 13%. Sequencing input: PBMCs. The TCR was taken from a woman aged 50 to 60 in good health and CMV-seropositive.

The DNA for the CDR3 is TGTGCCAGCAGCGACGGACAGGGGTGGTTCGATACGCAGTATTTT. Amino acids: CASSDGQGWFDTQYF. V is TRBV7-2 and J is TRBJ2-3; 9 bases match TRBD1. Germline CDR1 reads SGHTA; CDR2 reads FQGNSA. V lost 5 bases, J lost 6 bases, and 9 bases stayed unmatched. The CDR3 spans 15 residues.